This is a list of T cell receptor beta chains from one sample in a study of control samples from healthy donors and cancer patients. Assay used: immunoSEQ multiplex PCR; TCRdb lists only in-frame clones, some missing. The table has roughly 400,000 clones, more than 80% seen once. Input material: PBMCs. Receptor source: a man aged 40-55 years with head and neck cancer. Each CDR3 is given without its conserved first and last residue.

v_call	j_call	cdr3_length	cdr3_aa
TRBV6-5	TRBJ2-1	12	ASKAGGRVGEQF
TRBV10-2	TRBJ2-1	13	ASLSGPGSYNEQF
TRBV6-1	TRBJ1-2	12	ASSELLPVRGYT
TRBV30	TRBJ1-1	11	AWADRGNTEAF
TRBV9	TRBJ1-1	13	ASSSLGGLDTEAF
TRBV7-9	TRBJ1-2	12	ASSLQQGFYGYT
TRBV27	TRBJ2-2	13	ASSSRGPNTGELF
TRBV30	TRBJ2-3	13	AWSVLAGGLDTQY
TRBV7-8	TRBJ2-7	15	ASSLRSVGTLHYEQY
TRBV2	TRBJ1-2	13	ASSGQRVLNYGYT
TRBV5-1	TRBJ2-1	15	ASSTLSGTASYNEQF
TRBV2	TRBJ1-4	12	ASSFQDDRGPLF
TRBV5-4	TRBJ2-7	14	ASSSPGREPSYEQY
TRBV6-5	TRBJ1-5	12	ASSRQGGNQPQH
TRBV30	TRBJ2-2	14	AWSPNRGRRTGELF
TRBV4-1	TRBJ2-3	16	ASSQVYGLAGGVDTQY
TRBV18	TRBJ1-4	11	ASSGDFNEKLF
TRBV11-1	TRBJ2-2	12	ASSLGLGTGELF
TRBV7-6	TRBJ2-2	14	ASSPGTGDYTGELF
TRBV5-1	TRBJ1-6	14	ASSFRGSTYNSPLH
TRBV19	TRBJ1-1	12	ASSVDRAGTEAF
TRBV7-2	TRBJ1-2	14	ASSLVPGQDLYGYT
TRBV2	TRBJ2-7	13	ASSEGAKGGYEQY
TRBV19	TRBJ2-7	12	ASSAHDRGYEQY
TRBV24-1	TRBJ2-5	14	ATGTQRTGGEETQY
TRBV18	TRBJ2-7	13	ASSPASGDSYEQY
TRBV27	TRBJ2-1	14	ASSLSRTGGYNEQF
TRBV20-1	TRBJ2-7	12	SASMDRGRYEQY
TRBV7-8	TRBJ1-2	12	ASSLGAPGYGYT
TRBV5-1	TRBJ1-4	14	ASSRTGGEANEKLF
TRBV7-2	TRBJ2-1	13	ASSLSDLPYNEQF
TRBV7-9	TRBJ2-5	12	ASSLVSLKETQY
TRBV7-9	TRBJ1-4	13	ASSPGRILNEKLF
TRBV19	TRBJ2-7	11	ASSKTGSYEQY
TRBV12-3/TRBV12-4	TRBJ2-1	9	ASSLKVEQF
TRBV19	TRBJ1-4	12	ASSPRGGNEKLF
TRBV7-2	TRBJ2-7	13	ASSLVGQGPYEQY
TRBV2	TRBJ2-7	14	ASPPAWTSGTYEQY
TRBV5-4	TRBJ2-1	13	ASSLEVTTYNEQF
TRBV6-5	TRBJ2-3	13	ASSLRDQPPDTQY
TRBV10-2	TRBJ1-1	10	ASSERSAEAF
TRBV9	TRBJ2-1	13	ASSVGQGIWNEQF
TRBV28	TRBJ2-3	13	ASSLEPGSTDTQY
TRBV12-5	TRBJ2-2	12	ASARLLNTGELF
TRBV7-6	TRBJ2-7	14	ASSLGTSGRFNEQY
TRBV6-5	TRBJ2-1	13	ASSYSWIKGNEQF
TRBV9	TRBJ2-7	12	ASSPPGASYEQY
TRBV6-5	TRBJ1-4	13	ASSVGQGFNEKLF
TRBV5-4	TRBJ1-1	12	ASSWGRENTEAF
TRBV9	TRBJ2-1	17	ASSDPWTGGKSSYNEQF
TRBV5-1	TRBJ2-5	13	ASSGDRGPQETQY
TRBV7-2	TRBJ1-3	14	ASSRAGGISGNTIY
TRBV29-1	TRBJ1-1	10	SGSDADTEAF
TRBV7-2	TRBJ1-6	12	ASSPVVQNSPLH
TRBV7-3	TRBJ2-3	13	ASSQLGQGGDTQY
TRBV30	TRBJ1-1	14	AWSAGRRGLDTEAF
TRBV7-6	TRBJ2-3	17	ASSKRGYQLWENTDTQY
TRBV27	TRBJ2-5	13	ASSLGRGGQETQY
TRBV5-6	TRBJ2-3	14	ASSLAPAGGTDTQY
TRBV6-5	TRBJ2-7	13	ASTTQGRDSYEQY